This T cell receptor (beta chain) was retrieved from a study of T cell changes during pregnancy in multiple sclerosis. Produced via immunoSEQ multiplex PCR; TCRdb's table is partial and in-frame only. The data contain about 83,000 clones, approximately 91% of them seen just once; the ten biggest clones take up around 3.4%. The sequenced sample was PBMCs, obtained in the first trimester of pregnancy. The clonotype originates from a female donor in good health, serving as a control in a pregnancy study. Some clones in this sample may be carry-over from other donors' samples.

The CDR3, as DNA: TGTGCCATCAGTGACGTAGCAGGGGGAACGGGTGAGCAGTACTTC. This codes for CAISDVAGGTGEQYF. The chain carries TRBV10-3 and TRBJ2-7; 7 bases map to TRBD1. This CDR3 has 15 amino acids. V trimming: 3 bases; J trimming: 7 bases; junction bases outside the gene matches: 12. The V gene's germline CDR1 is ENHRY and CDR2 SYGVKD.